These T cell receptor beta chains were read from a single sample in a study of beta chain features in type 1 diabetes. The data were produced by immunoSEQ multiplex PCR, yet TCRdb's version contains in-frame clones alone and is incomplete. The sample includes nearly 350,000 clones, roughly 8% of them seen just once. Sample: central memory CD4+ T cells from blood. These receptors came from a woman between 18 and 29 years old in good health. The CDR3 runs from the conserved cysteine through the conserved F or W. A D gene is named only where the DNA matches it firmly. Some rows have no size entry. The others give once, few or many, or a class for an expanded clone.

TRBJ2-5	TRBV13	few	.	TGTGCCAGCAGTCGGTTCCAAGAGACCCAGTACTTC	CASSRFQETQYF
TRBJ2-1	TRBV18	few	.	TGTGCCAGCTCATTGAGCTCCTACAATGAGCAGTTCTTC	CASSLSSYNEQFF
TRBJ1-2	TRBV5-6	.	.	TGTGCCAGCAGCAGACACGTTCTAGGCTACACCTTC	CASSRHVLGYTF
TRBJ1-1	TRBV27	few	.	TGTGCCAGCAGCACCATAGGCACTGAAGCTTTCTTT	CASSTIGTEAFF
TRBJ2-1	TRBV23-1	.	TRBD2	TGCGCCAGCAGTCAATCGTCTGGGACTAGCGGGAGATTTGGTGGCAATGAGCAGTTCTTC	CASSQSSGTSGRFGGNEQFF
TRBJ1-4	TRBV4-1	.	.	TGCGCCAGCAGCCACAGGGGTCCTAATGAAAAACTGTTTTTT	CASSHRGPNEKLFF
TRBJ2-7	TRBV7-2	.	.	TGTGCCAGCAGCTTAGGAGTGGGGTCGGCCTACGAGCAGTACTTC	CASSLGVGSAYEQYF
TRBJ1-5	TRBV28	few	TRBD1	TGTGCCAGCAGTTGGCAGGGGGCTGGGGGCAATCAGCCCCAGCATTTT	CASSWQGAGGNQPQHF
TRBJ1-5	TRBV6-6	many	.	TGTGCCAGCAGTATTGGTTTGGATCAGCCCCAGCATTTT	CASSIGLDQPQHF
TRBJ2-4	TRBV15	.	TRBD2	TGTGCCACCAGCAGAGATTTAAGGGCTAGCGGGGGCCTTCTAGCCAAAAACATTCAGTACTTC	CATSRDLRASGGLLAKNIQYF
TRBJ2-7	TRBV27	few	.	TGTGCCAGCAGTTTTTCAAACCCAACAGGGTCCGAAACCTACGAGCAGTACTTC	CASSFSNPTGSETYEQYF
TRBJ2-1	TRBV28	few	TRBD2	TGTGCCAGCAGTTCCCTTCTCATGGGCGGGAGGGCCGCAACCTACAATGAGCAGTTCTTC	CASSSLLMGGRAATYNEQFF
TRBJ2-5	TRBV19	few	.	TGTGCCAGTAGCAATCTAGCATGGGGAGAGACCCAGTACTTC	CASSNLAWGETQYF
TRBJ2-7	TRBV18	few	TRBD2	TGTGCCAGCTCACCGTTGGGGAGCGGGAGCTCCTACGAGCAGTACTTC	CASSPLGSGSSYEQYF
TRBJ1-1	TRBV2	many	.	TGTGCCAGCAGTCAGATCTTGAACACTGAAGCTTTCTTT	CASSQILNTEAFF
TRBJ1-2	TRBV25-1	few	TRBD1	TGTGCCAGCACCCCGGGACAGGGCTTTGGATTTTATGGCTACACCTTC	CASTPGQGFGFYGYTF
TRBJ1-1	TRBV27	many	TRBD1	TGTGCCAGCACTAGGACAGGGGTACTTAACACTGAAGCTTTCTTT	CASTRTGVLNTEAFF
TRBJ2-4	TRBV27	many	TRBD2	TGTGCCAGCAGTGGACGTAGCGGGAGATCTACCAAAAACATTCAGTACTTC	CASSGRSGRSTKNIQYF
TRBJ2-1	TRBV29-1	.	TRBD1	TGCAGCGTTGATCGGACAGGGGGCAATGAGCAGTTCTTC	CSVDRTGGNEQFF
TRBJ2-2	TRBV2	few	TRBD2	TGTGGCACGGGGGGCACCGGGGAGCTGTTTTTT	CGTGGTGELFF
TRBJ1-1	TRBV18	.	.	TGTGCCAGCTCACCAAGGGGTAGTGGGCGCCGGGGCACTGAAGCTTTCTTT	CASSPRGSGRRGTEAFF
TRBJ1-1	TRBV9	few	TRBD1	TGTGCCAGCAGCGTTGTACCAGGGGGCGCGAACACTGAAGCTTTCTTT	CASSVVPGGANTEAFF
TRBJ2-7	TRBV28	many	.	TGTGCCAGCAGGACCTCACAGGGCTACGAGCAGTACTTC	CASRTSQGYEQYF
TRBJ1-2	TRBV7-2	few	TRBD1	TGTGCCAGCAGCAGCCGGGACAGAAACTATGGCTACACCTTC	CASSSRDRNYGYTF
TRBJ2-3	TRBV7-8	few	.	TGTGCCAGCAGCCAAATGGGGAGAGAAGATACGCAGTATTTT	CASSQMGREDTQYF
TRBJ2-4	TRBV5-6	.	TRBD1	TGTGCCAGCAGCGGGGGACCGACAGGGTGGGAAAACATTCAGTACTTC	CASSGGPTGWENIQYF
TRBJ1-4	TRBV28	few	.	TGTGCCACCTGGGGAGCTGAAAAACTGTTTTTT	CATWGAEKLFF
TRBJ2-5	TRBV7-8	.	TRBD1	TGTGCCAGCAGCTTAGCTTCCGGACAGGGACCCCAGACCCAGTACTTC	CASSLASGQGPQTQYF
TRBJ2-2	TRBV7-2	few	.	TGTGCCAGCAGCTTATTTGGCGACACTCGTTACGCCGGGGAGCTGTTTTTT	CASSLFGDTRYAGELFF
TRBJ2-4	TRBV29-1	.	.	TGCAGCGGGATAGGGATAACCAAAAACATTCAGTACTTC	CSGIGITKNIQYF
TRBJ2-7	TRBV19	few	.	TGTGCCAGTAGGCCGACAGGAGCGTTTGACGAGCAGTACTTC	CASRPTGAFDEQYF
TRBJ1-1	TRBV28	few	.	TGTGCCAGCAGTGTCCTGGGTACTGAAGCTTTCTTT	CASSVLGTEAFF
TRBJ2-7	TRBV7-8	.	TRBD1	TGTGCCAGCAGCTTAGAGGGACAGGTTTTCTACGAGCAGTACTTC	CASSLEGQVFYEQYF
TRBJ2-7	TRBV28	.	TRBD1	TGTGCCAGCAGTTTACTAGGACAGGGTCGCGAGCAGTACTTC	CASSLLGQGREQYF
TRBJ1-1	TRBV28	.	.	TGTGCCAGCAGCCCGAAAAGGACGGGAAACACTGAAGCTTTCTTT	CASSPKRTGNTEAFF
TRBJ2-1	TRBV27	few	TRBD2	TGTGCCAGCAGTCCGCGACTAGCGGGAGTTGTGTTCTTC	CASSPRLAGVVFF
TRBJ2-1	TRBV7-9	many	TRBD2	TGTGCCAGCGCAGTAGCGGGGAGTTCCCCTAATGAGCAGTTCTTC	CASAVAGSSPNEQFF
TRBJ2-7	TRBV10-3	.	.	TGTGCCATCAGTGAGTCCCCATACGAGCAGTACTTC	CAISESPYEQYF
TRBJ1-2	TRBV7-9	.	.	TGTGCCAGCAGCTCAGCACCACAGGGCTGGGGCTACACCTTC	CASSSAPQGWGYTF